Listed below are T cell receptor beta chains from one sample, sequenced in a study of post-analysis software for immune sequencing data. TCRdb reanalysed the PCR reads using MiXCR and keeps one entry per CDR3 protein. This sample yields 740,000 or so distinct CDR3 sequences, of which approximately 50% are seen a single time; 4% to 5.5% belongs to the top ten. Sequences were obtained from blood. These receptor sequences come from a girl under 18 with multiple sclerosis. Both conserved end residues are part of each CDR3. A D gene is named only where the DNA matches it firmly. The size of a clone is reported for some rows only, either as once, few or many, or as a class for expanded clones.

CDR3 protein: CASSLPAGGLYQETQYF
CDR3 DNA: TGTGCCAGCAGCTTACCCGCGGGGGGGCTGTACCAAGAGACCCAGTACTTC
J gene: TRBJ2-5
V gene: TRBV7-9
clone size: few
D gene: TRBD2

CDR3 protein: CSARDLQGSGANVLTF
CDR3 DNA: TGCAGTGCTAGAGATCTGCAGGGGTCTGGGGCCAACGTCCTGACTTTC
J gene: TRBJ2-6
V gene: TRBV20-1
clone size: -
D gene: -

CDR3 protein: CASSQETGPNYGYTF
CDR3 DNA: TGCGCCAGCAGCCAAGAGACAGGACCCAACTATGGCTACACCTTC
J gene: TRBJ1-2
V gene: TRBV4-1
clone size: -
D gene: -

CDR3 protein: CASSYSRDYTYEQYF
CDR3 DNA: TGTGCCAGCAGTTACTCTCGGGACTACACCTACGAGCAGTACTTC
J gene: TRBJ2-7
V gene: TRBV6-5
clone size: -
D gene: TRBD2

CDR3 protein: CASSKGYTSTDTQYF
CDR3 DNA: TGTGCCAGCAGCAAAGGGTATACTAGCACAGATACGCAGTATTTT
J gene: TRBJ2-3
V gene: TRBV7-9
clone size: -
D gene: -

CDR3 protein: CASSFTRASNHEQYF
CDR3 DNA: TGTGCCAGCAGCTTTACCCGGGCTTCAAATCACGAGCAGTACTTC
J gene: TRBJ2-7
V gene: TRBV5-8
clone size: -
D gene: -

CDR3 protein: CATSRGTSGNIDTQYF
CDR3 DNA: TGTGCCACCAGCAGGGGGACTAGCGGGAATATAGATACGCAGTATTTT
J gene: TRBJ2-3
V gene: TRBV15
clone size: -
D gene: TRBD2

CDR3 protein: CASSLRYTEAFF
CDR3 DNA: TGTGCCAGCAGTTTACGCTACACTGAAGCTTTCTTT
J gene: TRBJ1-1
V gene: TRBV12-3/TRBV12-4
clone size: -
D gene: -

CDR3 protein: CASSLVSGSSKTQYF
CDR3 DNA: TGTGCCAGCAGCTTAGTCAGCGGGAGCTCTAAGACCCAGTACTTC
J gene: TRBJ2-5
V gene: TRBV7-8
clone size: -
D gene: TRBD2

CDR3 protein: CSARGGGSPSTDTQYF
CDR3 DNA: TGCAGTGCTCGCGGGGGCGGGAGCCCCAGCACAGATACGCAGTATTTT
J gene: TRBJ2-3
V gene: TRBV20-1
clone size: -
D gene: -

CDR3 protein: CSARDTIRAEQYF
CDR3 DNA: TGCAGTGCTAGAGATACTATAAGGGCCGAGCAGTACTTC
J gene: TRBJ2-7
V gene: TRBV20-1
clone size: -
D gene: -

CDR3 protein: CASSRDRTYGQYF
CDR3 DNA: TGTGCCAGCAGTAGGGACAGAACCTACGGGCAGTACTTC
J gene: TRBJ2-4
V gene: TRBV6-5
clone size: -
D gene: TRBD1

CDR3 protein: CASSFDRVETQYF
CDR3 DNA: TGCGCCAGCAGCTTTGACAGGGTGGAGACCCAGTACTTC
J gene: TRBJ2-5
V gene: TRBV5-1
clone size: few
D gene: TRBD1

CDR3 protein: CASSFLVLRLADYNEQFF
CDR3 DNA: TGTGCCAGCAGTTTTCTTGTTCTCAGACTAGCAGATTACAATGAGCAGTTCTTC
J gene: TRBJ2-1
V gene: TRBV12-3/TRBV12-4
clone size: -
D gene: TRBD2

CDR3 protein: CASSLGGAGAPGNIQYF
CDR3 DNA: TGTGCCAGCAGCTTAGGGGGGGCCGGGGCCCCTGGGAACATTCAGTACTTC
J gene: TRBJ2-4
V gene: TRBV7-2
clone size: -
D gene: -

CDR3 protein: CASSDSGGTQYF
CDR3 DNA: TGTGCCAGCAGTGACTCGGGGGGTACGCAGTATTTT
J gene: TRBJ2-3
V gene: TRBV6-4
clone size: -
D gene: -

CDR3 protein: CASSFRSGIGDEQYF
CDR3 DNA: TGTGCCAGCAGCTTCCGGTCCGGGATTGGTGACGAGCAGTACTTC
J gene: TRBJ2-7
V gene: TRBV7-9
clone size: -
D gene: -

CDR3 protein: CASSYGAVGYEQYF
CDR3 DNA: TGTGCCAGCAGTTACGGGGCCGTGGGGTACGAGCAGTACTTC
J gene: TRBJ2-7
V gene: TRBV6-5
clone size: few
D gene: -

CDR3 protein: CASSVLLAGDNEQFF
CDR3 DNA: TGTGCCAGCAGCGTACTACTAGCGGGGGACAATGAGCAGTTCTTC
J gene: TRBJ2-1
V gene: TRBV9
clone size: few
D gene: TRBD2

CDR3 protein: CSVELRLAYNEQFF
CDR3 DNA: TGCAGCGTTGAACTTCGACTAGCTTACAATGAGCAGTTCTTC
J gene: TRBJ2-1
V gene: TRBV29-1
clone size: -
D gene: TRBD2

CDR3 protein: CAISGTSGGGDEQFF
CDR3 DNA: TGTGCCATCAGTGGAACTAGCGGGGGTGGCGATGAGCAGTTCTTC
J gene: TRBJ2-1
V gene: TRBV10-3
clone size: -
D gene: TRBD2

CDR3 protein: CSARDTRSSEQFF
CDR3 DNA: TGCAGTGCTAGAGATACGCGAAGCAGCGAGCAGTTCTTC
J gene: TRBJ2-1
V gene: TRBV20-1
clone size: -
D gene: -

CDR3 protein: CSAKGGRGVNTEAFF
CDR3 DNA: TGCAGTGCTAAAGGGGGTCGGGGAGTGAACACTGAAGCTTTCTTT
J gene: TRBJ1-1
V gene: TRBV20-1
clone size: -
D gene: -

CDR3 protein: CASSLVAGAKNEQFF
CDR3 DNA: TGTGCCAGCAGCTTAGTAGCGGGAGCAAAAAATGAGCAGTTCTTC
J gene: TRBJ2-1
V gene: TRBV7-2
clone size: -
D gene: TRBD2

CDR3 protein: CASRPPLQGRSPLHF
CDR3 DNA: TGTGCCAGCAGACCCCCCCTCCAGGGCAGATCACCCCTCCACTTT
J gene: TRBJ1-6
V gene: TRBV7-9
clone size: -
D gene: -

CDR3 protein: CASSFTGGLNIQYF
CDR3 DNA: TGTGCCAGCAGTTTCACAGGGGGGCTAAACATTCAGTACTTC
J gene: TRBJ2-4
V gene: TRBV6-6
clone size: few
D gene: TRBD1

CDR3 protein: CASSLVALAGGELFF
CDR3 DNA: TGTGCCAGCAGCTTAGTAGCACTAGCCGGCGGGGAGCTGTTTTTT
J gene: TRBJ2-2
V gene: TRBV7-2
clone size: -
D gene: -